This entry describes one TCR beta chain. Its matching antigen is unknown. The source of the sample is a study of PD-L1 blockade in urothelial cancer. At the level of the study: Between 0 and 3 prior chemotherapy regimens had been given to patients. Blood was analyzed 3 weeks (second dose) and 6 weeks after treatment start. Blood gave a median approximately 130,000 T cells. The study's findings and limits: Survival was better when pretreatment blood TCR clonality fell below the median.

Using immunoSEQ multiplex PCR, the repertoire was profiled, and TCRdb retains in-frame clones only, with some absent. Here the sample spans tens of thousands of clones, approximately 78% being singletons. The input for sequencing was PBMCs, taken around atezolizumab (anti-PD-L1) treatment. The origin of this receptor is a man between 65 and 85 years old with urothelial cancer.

The CDR3 loop reads CASSGLGGVGYGYTF. DNA for the CDR3: TGTGCCAGCAGCGGACTAGGGGGCGTTGGCTATGGCTACACCTTC. The chain joins TRBV9 to TRBJ1-2; 7 nucleotides line up with TRBD1. Trimming took 3 bases from V and 4 from J; bases not matched to a gene: 9. The CDR3 totals 15 residues. Looked up from germline, CDR1 is SGDLS and CDR2 is YYNGEE.